The T cell receptor (beta chain) under discussion was sequenced for a study of T cell repertoires in cytomegalovirus infection. Overall study: Public signatures in TCR beta pointed to CMV infection and matching HLA type.

V shed 0 bases and J shed 6 bases, with 9 bases lying between them. The CDR3 length is 13 residues. CDR1 is SGHAT and CDR2 is FQNNGV in the germline V gene. Findings and limits, study-wide: Clonotypes of TCR beta that were HLA-C-restricted and CMV-specific dominated the ex vivo response. Cumulated frequencies of public TCR beta families served to identify carriers of CMV plus the relevant HLA.

This clonotype was seen ten or more times. Antigen: not known. One entry per CDR3 protein results from TCRdb running MiXCR on the reads. The table records hundreds of thousands of distinct CDR3 sequences, less than 20% of them present only once. The receptor was derived from a human donor in good health (CMV status not recorded). Some clones in this sample may be carry-over from other donors' samples. The source material was PBMCs. This chain connects TRBV11-2 to TRBJ2-7, with D uncertain. Here the CDR3 DNA reads TGTGCCAGCAGCTTAGATCTCGCTGGCGAGCAGTACTTC. Amino acids: CASSLDLAGEQYF.